Listed below are T cell receptor beta chains from one sample, sequenced in a study of cytomegalovirus exposure and HLA in healthy donors. Sequencing was performed with immunoSEQ multiplex PCR; in TCRdb, only in-frame clones are kept and a portion is missing. This sample has about 98,000 clones; under 80% occur once, and the top ten carry approximately 1.8%. The sequencing input was PBMCs. Source of these receptors: a male donor in good health and CMV-seronegative. The conserved cysteine and the conserved F or W are not part of the CDR3 here. Clone size is shown for a subset of rows, as once, few, many or a class of expanded clone.

CDR3 protein: ASSRGQAQETQY
CDR3 length: 12
clone size: .
V gene: TRBV5-4
J gene: TRBJ2-5

CDR3 protein: ASSEDSLNTEAF
CDR3 length: 12
clone size: .
V gene: TRBV2
J gene: TRBJ1-1

CDR3 protein: ASSLKGATEAF
CDR3 length: 11
clone size: .
V gene: TRBV7-2
J gene: TRBJ1-1

CDR3 protein: ASSLGPGLGPTDTQY
CDR3 length: 15
clone size: .
V gene: TRBV28
J gene: TRBJ2-3

CDR3 protein: ATRSASENNQPQH
CDR3 length: 13
clone size: .
V gene: TRBV15
J gene: TRBJ1-5

CDR3 protein: ASSTPGTSGSDTQY
CDR3 length: 14
clone size: few
V gene: TRBV7-6
J gene: TRBJ2-3

CDR3 protein: ASSSTDRAGSNQPQH
CDR3 length: 15
clone size: few
V gene: TRBV5-6
J gene: TRBJ1-5

CDR3 protein: ASSLSSGGSYNEQF
CDR3 length: 14
clone size: .
V gene: TRBV28
J gene: TRBJ2-1

CDR3 protein: ASSESGSTEAF
CDR3 length: 11
clone size: .
V gene: TRBV2
J gene: TRBJ1-1

CDR3 protein: ASSIWTGGAGEQY
CDR3 length: 13
clone size: .
V gene: TRBV19
J gene: TRBJ2-7

CDR3 protein: ASSRQTDSGTEAF
CDR3 length: 13
clone size: .
V gene: TRBV5-4
J gene: TRBJ1-1

CDR3 protein: ASSLTGTFDEQF
CDR3 length: 12
clone size: .
V gene: TRBV11-2
J gene: TRBJ2-1

CDR3 protein: ASSYSEHYEQY
CDR3 length: 11
clone size: .
V gene: TRBV6-6
J gene: TRBJ2-7

CDR3 protein: AWSEQSWVEQY
CDR3 length: 11
clone size: .
V gene: TRBV30
J gene: TRBJ2-7

CDR3 protein: ASSESVGWRAF
CDR3 length: 11
clone size: .
V gene: TRBV6-1
J gene: TRBJ1-1

CDR3 protein: ATSRVGVGGRATGELF
CDR3 length: 16
clone size: .
V gene: TRBV15
J gene: TRBJ2-2

CDR3 protein: ASSIKGLALLLTSYNEQF
CDR3 length: 18
clone size: once
V gene: TRBV28
J gene: TRBJ2-1

CDR3 protein: ASSLAGGGADTQY
CDR3 length: 13
clone size: .
V gene: TRBV7-2
J gene: TRBJ2-3

CDR3 protein: ASTTGGSYEQY
CDR3 length: 11
clone size: .
V gene: TRBV6-6
J gene: .

CDR3 protein: ASSGPSRTGWAYEQY
CDR3 length: 15
clone size: .
V gene: TRBV9
J gene: TRBJ2-7

CDR3 protein: ASRPGVADGYT
CDR3 length: 11
clone size: .
V gene: TRBV7-2
J gene: TRBJ1-2

CDR3 protein: ASRLEDRVHEQY
CDR3 length: 12
clone size: .
V gene: TRBV19
J gene: TRBJ2-7

CDR3 protein: ASSLARGDTEKLF
CDR3 length: 13
clone size: .
V gene: TRBV27
J gene: TRBJ1-4

CDR3 protein: ASSEKLDEQF
CDR3 length: 10
clone size: few
V gene: TRBV5-1
J gene: TRBJ2-1

CDR3 protein: ASSLIQTYEQY
CDR3 length: 11
clone size: .
V gene: TRBV28
J gene: TRBJ2-7

CDR3 protein: ASSLSGTGYYGYT
CDR3 length: 13
clone size: .
V gene: TRBV28
J gene: TRBJ1-2

CDR3 protein: ASSGSTDTQY
CDR3 length: 10
clone size: few
V gene: TRBV28
J gene: TRBJ2-3

CDR3 protein: SVATSGSSYNEQF
CDR3 length: 13
clone size: .
V gene: TRBV29-1
J gene: TRBJ2-1

CDR3 protein: AWTRTSGSYEQF
CDR3 length: 12
clone size: once
V gene: TRBV30
J gene: TRBJ2-1

CDR3 protein: ASSPGTSGSSYNEQF
CDR3 length: 15
clone size: .
V gene: TRBV5-4
J gene: TRBJ2-1

CDR3 protein: ASGQAGLPRSFEAF
CDR3 length: 14
clone size: .
V gene: TRBV2
J gene: TRBJ1-1

CDR3 protein: ASSVEVGTFSGANVLT
CDR3 length: 16
clone size: medium-sized
V gene: TRBV9
J gene: TRBJ2-6

CDR3 protein: SVHSGNTIY
CDR3 length: 9
clone size: few
V gene: TRBV29-1
J gene: TRBJ1-3

CDR3 protein: ASSLNSGAAYEQY
CDR3 length: 13
clone size: .
V gene: TRBV5-1
J gene: TRBJ2-7